This T cell receptor beta chain was identified in a study of shared clonotypes between healthy human individuals. Study-level background: Used for every donor were three CD4 naive, three CD4 memory, two CD8 naive and one CD8 memory plate. Study results and caveats: Clonotype sharing levels among donors were expected to vary with sequencing depth. Against clonotypes common to all four donors, non-shared ones had lower generation probabilities.

As regards this clone: Its target is not known.

The authors divided CD4+ cells into CD45RA+ naive and CD45RA-negative memory subsets. Measured with immunoSEQ multiplex PCR; TCRdb has only the in-frame clones, and not every one. This table has approximately 2.4 million clones, approximately 96% appearing once. This CDR3 spans 15 amino acids. CDR1 is SGHRS and CDR2 is YFSETQ in the germline V gene. Trimming at V came to 4 bases and at J to 3 bases, leaving 2 bases not matched to a gene. The sequence derives from a man aged 18 to 30 in good health. Sample: naive CD4+ T cells sorted from blood. The subset: CD45RA+ positively selected. This sequence joins TRBV5-1 and TRBJ2-1; 12 nucleotides line up with TRBD2. CDR3 nucleotides: TGCGCCAGCAGCCGGACTAGCGGGGACTACAATGAGCAGTTCTTC. Its translation: CASSRTSGDYNEQFF.